This passage covers 28 T cell receptor beta chains from one sample sequenced in a study of blood T cells in healthy people across ages. Combining a sample-barcoded 5' primer with a J-beta primer mix, a second PCR ran for about 6 to 12 cycles. TCRdb ran MiXCR on the 5' RACE reads and lists one entry per CDR3 protein. The sample holds roughly 790,000 distinct CDR3 sequences; 35% to 45% are singletons and the top ten take 20% to 25%. The specimen sequenced was blood. The source is an older woman in good health.

The genes are TRBV5-6 and TRBJ2-7, with TRBD1 matching 11 bases. This CDR3 region has 15 residues. Germline assignment: CDR1 SGHDT and CDR2 YYEEEE. V lost 1 base and J lost 5; bases outside the gene matches: 5. The CDR3 DNA reads TGTGCCAGCAGCTTGCGATGGACAGGGGGCAACGAGCAGTACTTC. Translation gives CASSLRWTGGNEQYF.

The chain links TRBV12-3 or TRBV12-4 to TRBJ1-5; TRBD1 matches at 8 bases. V lost 5 bases and J lost 3; bases outside the gene matches: 3. The CDR3 length is 14 residues. The CDR3 nucleotides read TGTGCCAGCAGTAGGACAGGGCCCAATCAGCCCCAGCATTTT. Translating gives CASSRTGPNQPQHF.

About this clonotype: At one end the junction does not follow the germline gene, possibly because of a read error. The rearrangement uses TRBV29-1 and TRBJ2-7; 13 bases map to TRBD2. Per germline, CDR1 SQVTM and CDR2 ANQGSEA. The CDR3 totals 17 residues. CDR3 residues: CSVEVTGLAGPSYKQYF. DNA for the CDR3: TGCAGCGTTGAAGTTACGGGACTAGCGGGGCCGTCCTACAAGCAGTACTTC.

On this clonotype itself: This may stem from a read error, because a much larger clone lies one nucleotide away. This chain uses TRBV5-1 with TRBJ1-5; D is perhaps TRBD1 (6 bases). This CDR3 comprises 17 residues. Per the germline V gene, CDR1 is SGHRS and CDR2 is YFSETQ. The CDR3 loop reads CASGLEPTGNSNQPQHF. Written as DNA, the CDR3 is TGCGCCAGCGGCTTGGAGCCCACAGGGAATAGCAATCAGCCCCAGCATTTT. Full variable domain (remainder filled in from reference TRBV5-1 and TRBJ1-5): KAGVTQTPRYLIKTRGQQVTLSCSPISGHRSVSWYQQTPGQGLQFLFEYFSETQRNKGNFPGRFSGRQFSNSRSEMNVSTLELGDSALYLCASGLEPTGNSNQPQHFGDGTRLSIL.

This clonotype was detected a few times. This chain connects TRBV7-2 to TRBJ1-1; D ambiguous. The CDR3 has 13 residues. V shed 1 base and J shed 5 bases, with 8 bases lying between them. Looked up from germline, CDR1 is SGHTA and CDR2 is FQGNSA. In DNA, the CDR3 is TGTGCCAGCAGCTTAGAGAGGGTAACTGAAGCTTTCTTT. The encoded protein is CASSLERVTEAFF. Full variable domain (remainder filled in from reference TRBV7-2 and TRBJ1-1): GAGVSQSPSNKVTEKGKDVELRCDPISGHTALYWYRQSLGQGLEFLIYFQGNSAPDKSGLPSDRFSAERTGGSVSTLTIQRTQQEDSAVYLCASSLERVTEAFFGQGTRLTVV.

This clonotype was detected a few times. The rearrangement links TRBV6-5 to TRBJ1-2, with 8 bases identical to TRBD1. There are 17 residues in the CDR3. The germline V gene encodes CDR1 MNHEY and CDR2 SVGAGI. After removal of 2 bases from V and 3 bases from J, the junction contained 11 bases not matched to a gene. CDR3 sequence (DNA): TGTGCCAGCAGTTACGCGACAGGGGTTTCCCCTCACTATGGCTACACCTTC. Protein sequence: CASSYATGVSPHYGYTF.

J is TRBJ2-3 and V is TRBV20-1; D is undetermined. Trimming took off 5 bases at V and 0 bases at J, with 12 bases between the two ends. Germline-derived CDR1 and CDR2 are DFQATT and SNEGSKA (reference sequence). This CDR3 is 14 amino acids long. CDR3 coding DNA: TGCAGTGCTTCAGAAGGCACTAGCACAGATACGCAGTATTTT. It codes for CSASEGTSTDTQYF.

In its sample, this clonotype was seen many times. The chain employs TRBV25-1 and TRBJ2-1; D is perhaps TRBD1 (7 bases). Germline V CDR1 and CDR2: MGHDK, SYGVNS. Trimming removed 7 bases from V and 5 bases from J, with 15 bases in between. This CDR3 has 14 amino acids. The CDR3 loop reads CASKGAGPHNEQFF. The CDR3 DNA is TGTGCCAGCAAGGGGGCGGGGCCCCACAATGAGCAGTTCTTC.

The genes are TRBV20-1 and TRBJ2-3, with 10 bases that match TRBD2. The CDR3 sequence is 14 residues long. The V and J ends lost 3 bases and 4 bases, in that order; junction bases with no gene match: 4. In germline, CDR1 is DFQATT, CDR2 SNEGSKA (reference sequence). The CDR3 nucleotides read TGCAGTGCTAGTGACACTAGCGGGGCAGATACGCAGTATTTT. This encodes CSASDTSGADTQYF.

A single count supports this clonotype. The chain carries TRBV9 and TRBJ2-6; 7 positions agree with TRBD2. Germline V gives CDR1 SGDLS, CDR2 YYNGEE. Trimming at V came to 2 bases and at J to 4 bases, leaving 6 bases not matched to a gene. CDR3 length: 16 amino acids. This CDR3 is CASSVRGDEGANVLTF. CDR3 sequence (DNA): TGTGCCAGCAGCGTTCGGGGGGACGAGGGGGCCAACGTCCTGACTTTC.

In its sample, this clonotype was seen a few times. The chain couples TRBV18 to TRBJ2-7; 7 bases are a match to TRBD1. Germline V lookup: CDR1 KGHSH, CDR2 LQKENI. The CDR3 length is 16 residues. V lost 3 bases to trimming and J lost 0 bases; unmatched junction nucleotides: 8. The chain's CDR3 is CASSPTRDRSSYEQYF. Here the CDR3 DNA reads TGTGCCAGCTCACCCACTCGGGACAGAAGCTCCTACGAGCAGTACTTC.

In this sample, this clonotype turned up a few times. It may be a read error: a sequence one base away is much more abundant. This chain uses TRBV11-2 with TRBJ2-5, with D unresolved. Germline values: CDR1 SGHAT, CDR2 FQNNGV. Deletions cut 3 bases from V and 11 bases from J, with 13 bases between. The CDR3 consists of 12 residues. The CDR3: CASSFQVNEQYF. The CDR3 nucleotides are TGTGCCAGCAGCTTCCAGGTTAATGAGCAGTACTTC.

This clonotype was seen ten or more times. The chain joins TRBV10-3 to TRBJ1-6; possibly TRBD1 for D (5 bases). V gave up 6 bases and J gave up 11 bases, with 14 bases separating them. This CDR3 comprises 13 residues. Germline CDR1 and CDR2: ENHRY and SYGVKD. CDR3 bases: TGTGCCATCAGAGACAGACCAAATGCACCCCTCCACTTT. As protein: CAIRDRPNAPLHF.

This clonotype was counted between two and nine times. The rearrangement joins TRBV7-8 to TRBJ2-1, with 14 bases matching TRBD2. Losses at the gene ends were 0 bases for V and 6 bases for J; bases not matched to a gene: 13. Germline values: CDR1 SGHVS, CDR2 FQNEAQ. CDR3 length: 20 residues. CDR3 loop: CASSLAPGLAGDAGVNEQFF. The CDR3 DNA follows: TGTGCCAGCAGCTTAGCACCGGGACTAGCGGGAGACGCAGGAGTCAATGAGCAGTTCTTC.

This clonotype has just a few counts. CDR3 loop: CASSLETNSPLHF. CDR3 sequence (DNA): TGTGCCAGCAGCTTAGAGACAAATTCACCCCTCCACTTT. The gene calls are TRBV7-3 and TRBJ1-6; D not certain. Germline assignment: CDR1 SGHTA and CDR2 FQGTGA. The CDR3 length is 13 residues. The V end was cut by 2 bases, the J end by 7 bases, with 6 bases between.

This chain connects TRBV27 to TRBJ2-1; 8 nucleotides agree with TRBD2. CDR3 length: 15 amino acids. V was pared by 0 bases and J by 8 bases, with 6 bases of the junction left unmatched. Germline V CDR1 and CDR2: MNHEY, SMNVEV (reference sequence). In DNA form, the CDR3 reads TGTGCCAGCAGTTTATCGCGCGGGGGGAGGGATGAGCAGTTCTTC. It specifies CASSLSRGGRDEQFF.

The V call is TRBV2, the J call TRBJ2-3, with 10 positions matching TRBD2. Germline V lookup: CDR1 SNHLY, CDR2 FYNNEI. The CDR3 runs 16 residues. The J segment lost 2 bases and the V segment lost 5 bases, leaving 7 bases of the junction unmatched. The CDR3 loop is CASSPLTSGPTDTQYF. The CDR3 DNA follows: TGTGCCAGCAGTCCCCTGACTAGCGGGCCCACAGATACGCAGTATTTT.

This clonotype turned up a few times. The chain uses TRBV5-1 and TRBJ2-1; 13 nucleotides align to TRBD2. The J segment lost 12 bases and the V segment lost 1 base, leaving 7 bases of the junction unmatched. Per the germline V gene, CDR1 is SGHRS and CDR2 is YFSETQ. The CDR3 contains 15 residues. The CDR3 loop reads CASSLSGTSGEGQFF. The DNA for the CDR3 is TGCGCCAGCAGCTTGAGTGGGACTAGCGGGGAAGGGCAGTTCTTC.

The gene calls are TRBV28 and TRBJ2-5; 8 bases map to TRBD1. V trimming: 3 bases; J trimming: 4 bases; junction bases outside the gene matches: 10. This CDR3 has 16 residues. Per germline, CDR1 MDHEN and CDR2 SYDVKM. CDR3 in DNA: TGTGCCAGCAGTTTGAGGGGCAGGGGGCGCTTAGAGACCCAGTACTTC. Translated: CASSLRGRGRLETQYF. The full variable domain, in which reference TRBV28 and TRBJ2-5 provide the parts outside the CDR3, is DVKVTQSSRYLVKRTGEKVFLECVQDMDHENMFWYRQDPGLGLRLIYFSYDVKMKEKGDIPEGYSVSREKKERFSLILESASTNQTSMYLCASSLRGRGRLETQYFGPGTRLLVL.

The V call is TRBV4-3, the J call TRBJ2-1, with D possibly TRBD2 on 5 matching bases. The V gene's germline CDR1 is LGHNA and CDR2 YSLEER. V was cut by 0 bases and J by 2 bases, with 17 bases left in between. This CDR3 spans 18 amino acids. CDR3 loop: CASSQERDYQLTYNEQFF. The CDR3 nucleotides are TGCGCCAGCAGCCAAGAAAGAGACTACCAACTAACCTACAATGAGCAGTTCTTC.

The V and J genes are TRBV20-1 and TRBJ2-4, with 8 nucleotides matching TRBD1. This CDR3 is built from 16 residues. CDR1 is DFQATT, CDR2 SNEGSKA, per germline (reference sequence). V lost 0 bases to trimming and J lost 0 bases; unmatched junction nucleotides: 4. Here the CDR3 reads CSAREDRGKAKNIQYF. CDR3 coding DNA: TGCAGTGCTAGAGAAGACAGGGGCAAAGCCAAAAACATTCAGTACTTC.

This clonotype was picked up a small number of times. The J gene is TRBJ2-7, the V gene TRBV7-2; D is perhaps TRBD2 (5 bases). Trimming pared 2 bases from V and 4 bases from J, leaving 9 bases between. CDR1 is SGHTA, CDR2 FQGNSA, per germline. The CDR3 is 13 amino acids. The CDR3 here is CASSLHPGYEQYF. As DNA, the CDR3 is TGTGCCAGCAGCTTACATCCGGGGTACGAGCAGTACTTC.

V and J are TRBV7-8 and TRBJ1-5; the D is unclear. The length of the CDR3 is 15 residues. V was trimmed by 3 bases and J by 3 bases, leaving 12 bases between them. Germline CDR1 reads SGHVS; CDR2 reads FQNEAQ. In nucleotides, the CDR3 is TGTGCCAGCAGCTTGTATAGGGCCTCCAATCAGCCCCAGCATTTT. Encoded protein: CASSLYRASNQPQHF.

To note about this clonotype: A much larger clone differs by one base, so this may be a read error. The chain combines TRBV27 with TRBJ1-2, with 11 bases matching TRBD1. The V gene's germline CDR1 is MNHEY and CDR2 SMNVEV (reference sequence). The CDR3 extends over 17 amino acids. J was trimmed by 0 bases and V by 5 bases; bases with no gene match: 8. The CDR3 region is CASSDGTGGGANYGYTF. The CDR3 bases are TGTGCCAGCAGTGATGGGACAGGGGGGGGAGCTAACTATGGCTACACCTTC.

This chain connects TRBV7-2 to TRBJ1-1; D is undetermined. CDR3 size: 13 residues. Trimming removed 3 bases at V and 1 base at J, with 6 bases between. Germline V gene lookup returns CDR1 SGHTA and CDR2 FQGNSA. CDR3 loop: CASSFNENTEAFF. CDR3 DNA: TGTGCCAGCAGCTTCAATGAGAACACTGAAGCTTTCTTT.

The chain recombines TRBV10-1 with TRBJ2-1; TRBD2 matches at 8 bases. The CDR3 contains 15 residues. V lost 6 bases and J lost 3; bases outside the gene matches: 7. Per the germline V gene, CDR1 is WNHNN and CDR2 is SYGVQD (reference sequence). The CDR3 DNA is TGCGCCAGCAGAGAAAGCGGGGGCGACTACAATGAGCAGTTCTTC. Encoded protein: CASRESGGDYNEQFF.

The chain carries TRBV6-2 or TRBV6-3 and TRBJ2-3, with 11 positions matching TRBD2. Germline lookup yields CDR1 MNHEY and CDR2 SVGEGT. The trim removed 6 bases at V and 6 bases at J, leaving 11 bases unmatched. The CDR3 totals 16 residues. CDR3 region: CASRGLAGGKRDTQYF. CDR3 nucleotide sequence: TGTGCCAGCAGAGGTCTAGCGGGGGGTAAAAGGGATACGCAGTATTTT.

This clonotype was seen at least ten times. The J gene is TRBJ2-5, the V gene TRBV25-1; 7 bases fit TRBD1. The CDR3 runs 15 residues. J was trimmed by 4 bases and V by 4 bases; bases with no gene match: 9. Germline CDR1 and CDR2: MGHDK and SYGVNS. The CDR3 sequence: CASSATDRVRETQYF. CDR3 coding DNA: TGTGCCAGCAGTGCAACCGACAGGGTGCGAGAGACCCAGTACTTC. Filled out from reference TRBV25-1 and TRBJ2-5, the complete variable domain reads EADIYQTPRYLVIGTGKKITLECSQTMGHDKMYWYQQDPGMELHLIHYSYGVNSTEKGDLSSESTVSRIRTEHFPLTLESARPSHTSQYLCASSATDRVRETQYFGPGTRLLVL.